Listed here are 17 T cell receptor beta chains from one sample, sequenced in a study of T cells in Graves' hyperthyroidism and ophthalmopathy. Amplification targeted TCR beta CDR3 regions from RNA transcripts. HTBI primers were employed in a first-round RT-PCR of the TCR CDR3. TCRdb re-called the multiplex PCR reads with MiXCR, one entry per CDR3 protein. The sample yields approximately 590,000 distinct CDR3 sequences, around 45% seen once. The sample was peripheral blood or thyroid tissue (not recorded which). The receptors here all came from a woman younger than 35 with Graves' hyperthyroidism.

V and J are TRBV10-3 and TRBJ1-5; 7 bases fit TRBD1. The CDR3 loop spans 13 amino acids. The ends lost 8 bases at V and 5 bases at J; junction bases unmatched: 6. Germline CDR1 is ENHRY and CDR2 is SYGVKD. CDR3 amino acids: CAIRPGTDQPQHF. CDR3 in DNA: TGTGCCATCCGTCCCGGGACAGATCAGCCCCAGCATTTT.

The V call is TRBV2, the J call TRBJ1-2, with a weak D call TRBD1 (5 bases). This CDR3 has 14 residues. Germline CDR1 reads SNHLY; CDR2 reads FYNNEI. V was pared by 3 bases and J by 4 bases, with 12 bases between. The CDR3 sequence is CASSDRDLSYGYTF. The DNA for the CDR3 is TGTGCCAGCAGTGACCGGGACTTGAGCTATGGCTACACCTTC.

This sequence joins TRBV5-1 and TRBJ1-1; D is perhaps TRBD1 (5 bases). From germline, CDR1 is SGHRS and CDR2 YFSETQ. The CDR3 sequence is 13 residues long. The germline V and J ends were trimmed by 6 bases and 5 bases, with 14 bases remaining between them. CDR3 DNA sequence: TGCGCCAGCACCGAGGTCGGGGGGACTGAAGCTTTCTTT. It encodes CASTEVGGTEAFF.

The gene calls are TRBV2 and TRBJ1-4; TRBD1 agrees at 7 bases. The trim removed 0 bases at V and 2 bases at J, leaving 9 bases unmatched. The CDR3 spans 18 residues. CDR1 SNHLY and CDR2 FYNNEI come from the germline V gene. The CDR3 nucleotides are TGTGCCAGCAGTGAAGCGCTTAGAGGGGGCATGACTAATGAAAAACTGTTTTTT. It translates to CASSEALRGGMTNEKLFF.

Turning to this clonotype: This clone may be a read error of a much larger clone one base away. This chain connects TRBV7-9 to TRBJ2-5; perhaps TRBD1 as D (5 bases). The CDR3 spans 14 residues. Per germline, CDR1 SEHNR and CDR2 FQNEAQ (reference sequence). The CDR3, as DNA: TGTGCCAGCAGCTTAGTCAACAGGCAAGAGACCCGGTACTTC. Translation: CASSLVNRQETRYF.

The rearrangement joins TRBV3-1 to TRBJ2-2; TRBD2 is a possible D gene (6 bases). V shed 6 bases and J shed 2 bases, with 19 bases lying between them. The CDR3 is 17 residues long. Germline V gene sequence: CDR1 LGHDT, CDR2 YNNKEL (reference sequence). DNA for the CDR3: TGTGCCAGCAGTTCCGGCGGGGACTTAACAAACACCGGGGAGCTGTTTTTT. This sequence encodes CASSSGGDLTNTGELFF. The full variable domain, in which reference TRBV3-1 and TRBJ2-2 provide the parts outside the CDR3, is DTAVSQTPKYLVTQMGNDKSIKCEQNLGHDTMYWYKQDSKKFLKIMFSYNNKELIINETVPNRFSPKSPDKAHLNLHINSLELGDSAVYFCASSSGGDLTNTGELFFGEGSRLTVL.

CDR3 nucleotide sequence: TGTGCCAGCAGCCAATTCCGACTAGCGCACTCCTACGAGCAGTACTTC. As protein: CASSQFRLAHSYEQYF. The J gene is TRBJ2-7, the V gene TRBV16, with 8 bases lining up with TRBD2. Per the germline V gene, CDR1 is KGHSY and CDR2 is FQNENV. V shed 1 base and J 0 bases; nucleotides not matched to a gene: 5. There are 16 residues in the CDR3.

V is TRBV20-1 and J is TRBJ1-4; D is undetermined. Germline CDR1 DFQATT, CDR2 SNEGSKA (reference sequence). CDR3 length equals 13 residues. Trimming stripped 4 bases from V and 0 bases from J, with 6 bases between. CDR3 coding DNA: TGCAGTGCTATAGAACCAACTAATGAAAAACTGTTTTTT. It codes for CSAIEPTNEKLFF.

This clonotype was detected only a few times. The genes are TRBV20-1 and TRBJ1-5; the match to TRBD1 covers 7 bases. The CDR3 runs to 15 residues. Per the germline V gene, CDR1 is DFQATT and CDR2 is SNEGSKA (reference sequence). With V trimmed by 5 bases and J by 3 bases, 10 bases remained unmatched. In DNA form, the CDR3 reads TGCAGTGCTCAAGGGGACAGTGGGAACAATCAGCCCCAGCATTTT. Translating gives CSAQGDSGNNQPQHF.

This clonotype was counted between two and nine times. The V call is TRBV19, the J call TRBJ1-3; weak D call: TRBD1 (5 bases). This CDR3 has 12 amino acids. Germline CDR1 and CDR2: LNHDA and SQIVND (reference sequence). V lost 10 bases and J lost 4, with 11 bases in between. The CDR3 loop reads CATHEGGNTIYF. In nucleotides, the CDR3 is TGTGCCACCCACGAGGGGGGAAACACCATATATTTT.

The sample holds a few counts of this clonotype. The V gene is TRBV29-1, the J gene TRBJ2-5; 7 nucleotides align to TRBD2. This CDR3 is 17 amino acids long. Germline V lookup: CDR1 SQVTM, CDR2 ANQGSEA. With 4 bases clipped from V and 5 bases from J, the junction kept 19 bases outside the gene matches. In DNA form, the CDR3 reads TGCAGCGTTGTGCCACTTTCTGGCGGGAGCATGTTGGAGACCCAGTACTTC. The encoded protein is CSVVPLSGGSMLETQYF.

V and J are TRBV5-1 and TRBJ1-2, with TRBD1 matching 7 bases. Germline V gives CDR1 SGHRS, CDR2 YFSETQ. J lost 0 bases, V lost 0 bases, and 5 bases had no gene match. The CDR3 has 16 residues. The CDR3 here is CASSLDRGEANYGYTF. The CDR3 nucleotides are TGCGCCAGCAGCTTGGACAGGGGCGAAGCTAACTATGGCTACACCTTC.

This clonotype showed up many times. CDR3 amino acids: CASSLELASEQYF. The CDR3 DNA sequence: TGTGCCAGCAGCTTAGAGCTAGCGAGCGAGCAGTACTTC. The rearrangement links TRBV7-6 to TRBJ2-7; D might be TRBD2 (6 bases). Germline values: CDR1 SGHVS, CDR2 FNYEAQ. V lost 1 base and J 6 bases, leaving 10 bases between the germline ends. This CDR3 contains 13 residues.

The chain recombines TRBV14 with TRBJ1-1; a weak D match, TRBD1 (5 bases). The germline V and J ends were trimmed by 4 bases and 4 bases, with 10 bases remaining between them. The germline gives CDR1 SGHDN, CDR2 FVKESK. The CDR3 has 13 amino acids. In DNA form, the CDR3 reads TGTGCCAGCAGCCCCAGGGTGGGCACTGAAGCTTTCTTT. Translated, it gives CASSPRVGTEAFF.

This clonotype occurred many times. The chain uses TRBV29-1 and TRBJ1-5; 7 positions match TRBD1. Germline V CDR1 and CDR2: SQVTM, ANQGSEA. J lost 0 bases, V lost 7 bases, and 3 bases had no gene match. This CDR3 contains 13 residues. The DNA for the CDR3 is TGCAGCGCCGGGACAGCTAGCAATCAGCCCCAGCATTTT. As protein: CSAGTASNQPQHF. Full variable domain (outside the CDR3, taken from reference TRBV29-1 and TRBJ1-5): SAVISQKPSRDICQRGTSLTIQCQVDSQVTMMFWYRQQPGQSLTLIATANQGSEATYESGFVIDKFPISRPNLTFSTLTVSNMSPEDSSIYLCSAGTASNQPQHFGDGTRLSIL.

As for this clonotype: The junction shows a germline mismatch at one end, possibly a read error. The rearrangement uses TRBV10-3 and TRBJ1-1; D might be TRBD1 (6 bases). The germline V gene has CDR1 ENHRY and CDR2 SYGVKD. The CDR3 contains 14 residues. The CDR3 DNA reads TGTGCCAGCAGTACAGGGTCGATGAACACTGAAGCTTTCTTT. Its translation is CASSTGSMNTEAFF.

The sample holds a few counts of this clonotype. One end of the junction fails to match germline, which may point to a read error. The chain is built from TRBV10-3 and TRBJ2-5; 10 bases agree with TRBD2. There are 14 residues in the CDR3. Germline V gene data show CDR1 as ENHRY and CDR2 as SYGVKD. Here the CDR3 reads CASSGLAVVETQYF. In DNA form, the CDR3 reads TGTGCCAGCAGTGGACTAGCGGTGGTGGAGACCCAGTACTTC.